One and the same sample provided the 21 T cell receptor beta chains below, sequenced in a study of control samples from healthy donors and cancer patients. Method: immunoSEQ multiplex PCR; TCRdb's copy keeps in-frame clones and lacks some. Counted here are just over 150,000 clones, 94% occurring once; the ten biggest clones make up 8.5%. Material for sequencing was blood. The receptors were gathered from a woman between 40 and 55 years old in good health.

This chain uses TRBV5-1 with TRBJ1-1, with 7 positions matching TRBD1. Looked up from germline, CDR1 is SGHRS and CDR2 is YFSETQ. V gave up 0 bases and J gave up 4 bases; unmatched junction bases: 6. The CDR3 has 15 residues. CDR3 in amino acids: CASSLGQGETTEAFF. The DNA of the CDR3 is TGCGCCAGCAGCTTGGGCCAGGGGGAAACCACTGAAGCTTTCTTT.

The V and J genes are TRBV12-3 or TRBV12-4 and TRBJ1-2; D remains unclear. The V and J ends lost 3 bases and 5 bases respectively, with 10 bases between them. The CDR3 is 13 amino acids. The CDR3 nucleotides read TGTGCCAGCAGTTTCTGGGGTTCGTATGGCTACACCTTC. Its protein is CASSFWGSYGYTF.

The rearrangement joins TRBV7-9 to TRBJ1-6; a weak D match, TRBD1 (5 bases). The CDR3 has 16 amino acids. CDR1 is SEHNR, CDR2 FQNEAQ, per germline (reference sequence). Trimming took 4 bases from V and 3 from J, leaving 13 bases between them. For the CDR3, the DNA is TGTGCCAGCAGCTCCCGGGACGGGAGCTATAATTCACCCCTCCACTTT. Translation: CASSSRDGSYNSPLHF.

This chain uses TRBV12-5 with TRBJ2-7, with TRBD1 identical over 10 bases. The CDR3 is 14 residues long. Germline V gene sequence: CDR1 LGHNT, CDR2 FRNRAP. The junction had 5 bases not matched to a gene; V was cut back by 5 bases and J by 4 bases. The CDR3 nucleotides read TGTGCTAGTGGTCTGGGACAGGGGAGTTACGAGCAGTACTTC. Encoded protein: CASGLGQGSYEQYF.

The gene calls are TRBV7-2 and TRBJ2-3; D is unresolved. The CDR3 loop spans 16 amino acids. V lost 0 bases, J lost 1 base, and 11 bases lay in between. Germline CDR1 is SGHTA and CDR2 is FQGNSA. CDR3 coding DNA: TGTGCCAGCAGCTTAGCGATAGGCCCCGGCACAGATACGCAGTATTTT. Amino acid sequence: CASSLAIGPGTDTQYF.

The V gene is TRBV5-4, the J gene TRBJ2-1, with D perhaps matching TRBD1 (5 bases). There are 14 residues in the CDR3. Germline V CDR1 and CDR2: SGHNT, YYREEE (reference sequence). V was clipped by 3 bases and J by 4 bases, with 11 bases between them. The CDR3 spells CASSSHQGYNEQFF. CDR3 sequence (DNA): TGTGCCAGCAGCTCTCACCAGGGTTACAATGAGCAGTTCTTC.

The chain joins TRBV4-3 to TRBJ2-2, with a weak D call TRBD2 (6 bases). The germline gives CDR1 LGHNA, CDR2 YSLEER. The CDR3 has 16 residues. The V end was cut by 4 bases, the J end by 0 bases, with 12 bases between. The DNA for the CDR3 is TGCGCCAGCAGCCGCGGTTCGGGGGCGAACACCGGGGAGCTGTTTTTT. This gives the protein CASSRGSGANTGELFF.

The rearrangement joins TRBV5-6 to TRBJ1-1; D unresolved. Germline assignment: CDR1 SGHDT and CDR2 YYEEEE. This CDR3 is 13 amino acids long. Trimming removed 4 bases from V and 5 bases from J, with 12 bases in between. As DNA, the CDR3 is TGTGCCAGCAGCCCTACTTCGGAGACTGAAGCTTTCTTT. It specifies CASSPTSETEAFF.

The chain joins TRBV30 to TRBJ1-4; the D is unclear. CDR1 and CDR2 from the germline V gene are GTSNPN and SVGIG (reference sequence). Trimming pared 0 bases from V and 8 bases from J, leaving 16 bases between. This CDR3 has 15 residues. The CDR3 protein is CAWSVIGRISEKLFF. The CDR3 region has the DNA TGTGCCTGGAGTGTAATCGGGAGAATCTCCGAAAAACTGTTTTTT.

The chain uses TRBV6-5 and TRBJ1-4; TRBD1 aligns across 7 bases. Trimming took 0 bases from V and 8 from J; bases not matched to a gene: 9. The CDR3 is 16 amino acids. The germline gives CDR1 MNHEY, CDR2 SVGAGI. Here the CDR3 reads CASSYSYRGFVEKLFF. The CDR3 nucleotides are TGTGCCAGCAGTTACTCCTACAGGGGTTTCGTAGAAAAACTGTTTTTT.

The chain uses TRBV15 and TRBJ2-2, with D perhaps being TRBD1 or TRBD2 (5 bases each). The CDR3 contains 16 residues. The germline V gene has CDR1 LNHNV and CDR2 YYDKDF (reference sequence). The V and J ends lost 3 bases and 4 bases respectively, with 15 bases between them. The CDR3 coding sequence is TGTGCCACCAGCAGCGGGGTACAAGGGGTCACCGGGGAGCTGTTTTTT. Translation gives CATSSGVQGVTGELFF.

The genes are TRBV5-1 and TRBJ1-1; tentative D call: TRBD1 (5 bases). CDR1 and CDR2 from the germline V gene are SGHRS and YFSETQ. The CDR3 loop spans 16 amino acids. Trimming cost V 1 base and J 5 bases, with 18 bases left between them. CDR3 loop: CASSLWTPRPGTEAFF. The CDR3 region has the DNA TGCGCCAGCAGCTTGTGGACACCCCGGCCGGGAACTGAAGCTTTCTTT.

The chain is built from TRBV15 and TRBJ2-5; the match to TRBD1 covers 9 bases. The V segment lost 4 bases and the J segment 5 bases; nucleotides outside the gene matches: 11. The CDR3 is made up of 16 amino acids. Germline CDR1 LNHNV, CDR2 YYDKDF (reference sequence). CDR3 sequence (DNA): TGTGCCACCAGCAACCCCTCGGACAGGGGTTTGGAGACCCAGTACTTC. It encodes CATSNPSDRGLETQYF.

The chain combines TRBV28 with TRBJ1-2; D possibly corresponds to TRBD1 (5 bases). Per the germline V gene, CDR1 is MDHEN and CDR2 is SYDVKM. V was pared by 4 bases and J by 7 bases, with 19 bases between. This CDR3 comprises 15 residues. CDR3 amino acids: CASSYRTRGGGGYTF. CDR3 coding DNA: TGTGCCAGCAGTTACCGGACAAGGGGAGGTGGTGGCTACACCTTC.

The CDR3 region has the DNA TGTGCCAGCTCACCAAGGGGGTATCAGGATTCACCCCTCCACTTT. Its translation is CASSPRGYQDSPLHF. The genes are TRBV18 and TRBJ1-6; possibly TRBD1 for D (6 bases). V was trimmed by 2 bases and J by 8 bases, leaving 13 bases between them. Germline CDR1 is KGHSH and CDR2 is LQKENI. This CDR3 is 15 amino acids long.

V usage is TRBV19 and J usage is TRBJ2-1, with TRBD2 matching over 8 bases. From germline, CDR1 is LNHDA and CDR2 SQIVND (reference sequence). The CDR3 covers 15 residues. V shed 7 bases, J shed 4 bases, and the junction held 9 bases outside the gene matches. The CDR3 sequence: CASKRAGAAYNEQFF. In nucleotides, the CDR3 is TGTGCCAGTAAAAGAGCGGGGGCCGCTTACAATGAGCAGTTCTTC.

The gene calls are TRBV5-8 and TRBJ2-4, with D perhaps matching TRBD1 (5 bases). Germline V gene lookup returns CDR1 SGHTS and CDR2 YDEGEE. The ends were cut back, 0 bases at V and 6 bases at J, with 13 bases in the middle. The CDR3 has 15 amino acids. The CDR3 sequence is CASSLVPRAGNIQYF. The CDR3 DNA reads TGTGCCAGCAGCTTGGTGCCCAGGGCCGGAAACATTCAGTACTTC.

The V and J genes are TRBV5-1 and TRBJ2-2; a weak D match, TRBD2 (5 bases). There are 16 residues in the CDR3. V was shortened by 0 bases and J by 2 bases, with 11 bases between the two germline ends. From germline, CDR1 is SGHRS and CDR2 YFSETQ. CDR3 DNA sequence: TGCGCCAGCAGCTTGGGGGCAGGAGGTAACACCGGGGAGCTGTTTTTT. Translating gives CASSLGAGGNTGELFF.

CDR3 DNA sequence: TGTGCCAGCAGCTTTGCAGGGCAGACTGAAGCTTTCTTT. It encodes CASSFAGQTEAFF. The V call is TRBV7-9, the J call TRBJ1-1; D is perhaps TRBD1 (5 bases). V gave up 3 bases and J gave up 5 bases, with 10 bases separating them. The V gene's germline CDR1 is SEHNR and CDR2 FQNEAQ (reference sequence). The CDR3 has 13 amino acids.

The chain links TRBV4-2 to TRBJ1-1; TRBD1 might be the D (5 bases). Germline V gene data show CDR1 as LGHNA and CDR2 as YNFKEQ. Trimming cost V 0 bases and J 8 bases, with 10 bases left between them. This CDR3 has 13 residues. The CDR3 sequence: CASSQEWGTEAFF. CDR3 DNA: TGTGCCAGCAGCCAAGAGTGGGGCACCGAAGCTTTCTTT.

This sequence joins TRBV10-3 and TRBJ1-1; 8 nucleotides agree with TRBD1. Germline assignment: CDR1 ENHRY and CDR2 SYGVKD. Losses at the gene ends were 6 bases for V and 0 bases for J; bases not matched to a gene: 3. The CDR3 consists of 14 residues. CDR3 sequence (DNA): TGTGCCATCAGAGGACAGGGTATGAACACTGAAGCTTTCTTT. It specifies CAIRGQGMNTEAFF.